This T cell receptor (beta chain) was found in a study of blood T cell repertoires in COVID-19. Across the study: Samples representing acute and convalescent COVID-19 were sourced from the United States, Italy and Spain. The analysed material was cDNA or gDNA that came from T cells, B-cell-depleted T cells, or PBMCs.

CDR3 size: 15 residues. Authors' processing steps: Estimation of nucleated cell counts was performed using reference gene primer amplification. Method: immunoSEQ multiplex PCR; TCRdb's copy keeps in-frame clones and lacks some. The DNA gave D and trimming, while V, J and clone size come from that table. The sample contains approximately 82,000 clones, about 89% of which appear only once. J is TRBJ2-7 and V is TRBV21-1; the table's D gene call, TRBD2, was not cross checked with the DNA. TRBV21-1 is a recognized pseudogene. The specimen sequenced was peripheral blood. This TCR derives from a man between 65 and 80 years old with active or convalescent COVID-19. The DNA for the CDR3 is TGTGCCAGCAGCAAAGATGCTAGCGGGAGGGCCGAGCAGTACTTC. It is translated as CASSKDASGRAEQYF.